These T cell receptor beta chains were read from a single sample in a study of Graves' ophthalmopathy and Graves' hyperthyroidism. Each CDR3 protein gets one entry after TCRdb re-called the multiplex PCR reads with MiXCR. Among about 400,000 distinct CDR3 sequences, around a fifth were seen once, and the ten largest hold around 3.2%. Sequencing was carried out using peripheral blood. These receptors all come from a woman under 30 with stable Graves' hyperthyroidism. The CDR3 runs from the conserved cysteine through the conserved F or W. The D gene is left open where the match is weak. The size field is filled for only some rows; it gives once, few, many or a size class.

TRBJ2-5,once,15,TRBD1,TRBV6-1,TGTGCCAGCCACGGACCGACAGGGGACCAAGAGACCCAGTACTTC,CASHGPTGDQETQYF
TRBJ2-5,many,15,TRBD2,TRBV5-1,TGCGCCAGCAGCATTACTAGCGGGAGGGTGGAGACCCAGTACTTC,CASSITSGRVETQYF
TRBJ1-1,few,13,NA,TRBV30,TGTGCCTGGAGGGGGTCCCTTGGGACTGAAGCTTTCTTT,CAWRGSLGTEAFF
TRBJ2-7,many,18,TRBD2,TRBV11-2,TGTGCCAGCAGCGTTAACCCGGGACTAGCGGGAGTAGGCTACGAGCAGTACTTC,CASSVNPGLAGVGYEQYF
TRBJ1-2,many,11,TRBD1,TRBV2,TGTGCCAACATGACAGGGAAGGGCTACACCTTC,CANMTGKGYTF
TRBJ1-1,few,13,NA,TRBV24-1,TGTGCCACCAGAAGATCGGGGTGGCCTGAAGCTTTCTTT,CATRRSGWPEAFF
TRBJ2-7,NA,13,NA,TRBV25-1,TGTGCCAGCAGTGGTAGCCGCTCCTACGAGCAGTACTTC,CASSGSRSYEQYF
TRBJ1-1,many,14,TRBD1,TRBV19,TGTGCCAGTAGCGACAGGGGGAGGTCCACTGAAGCTTTCTTT,CASSDRGRSTEAFF
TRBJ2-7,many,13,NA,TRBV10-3,TGTGCCATCAGTGAAGAGGGTTTCTACGAGCAGTACTTC,CAISEEGFYEQYF
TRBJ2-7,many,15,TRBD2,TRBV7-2,TGTGCCAGCGCAGAACTGGGACTAGCGAGTAGCGAGCAGTACTTC,CASAELGLASSEQYF
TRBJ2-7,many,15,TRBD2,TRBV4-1,TGCGCCAGCAGTCACCCTTGGGAGGGAGGATTCGAGCAGTACTTC,CASSHPWEGGFEQYF
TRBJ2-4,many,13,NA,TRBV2,TGTGCCAGCAGTCAGATAGCCAAAAACATTCAGTACTTC,CASSQIAKNIQYF
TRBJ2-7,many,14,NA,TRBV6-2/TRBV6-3,TGTGCCAGCAGTTACTCATTCGGTTTCTACGAGCAGTACTTC,CASSYSFGFYEQYF
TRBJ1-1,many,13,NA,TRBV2,TGTGCCAGCAGTGAAGCGCTTCGGCCTTTGGCTTTCTTT,CASSEALRPLAFF
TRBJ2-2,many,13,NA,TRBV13,TGTGCCAGCAGCTTAGTTTCTAGCGGGGAGCTGTTTTTT,CASSLVSSGELFF
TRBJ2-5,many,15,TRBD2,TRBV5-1,TGCGCCAGCAGCTCTGTGTCGGGAGGGCGGCAGACCCAGTACTTC,CASSSVSGGRQTQYF
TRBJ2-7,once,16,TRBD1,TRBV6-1,TGTGCCAGCAGGAAGGGTGGGACAGGCGGCGCCTACGAGCAGTACTTC,CASRKGGTGGAYEQYF
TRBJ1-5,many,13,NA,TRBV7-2,TGTGCCAGCAGCTTAAATGGGGATCAGCCCCAGCATTTT,CASSLNGDQPQHF
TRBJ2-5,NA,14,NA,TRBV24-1,TGTGCCACCAGTGAGCGATGGCAGGAGGAGACCCAGTACTTC,CATSERWQEETQYF
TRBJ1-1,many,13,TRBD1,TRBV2,TGTGCCAGCAGAGGGACAGCTAACACTGAAGCTTTCTTT,CASRGTANTEAFF
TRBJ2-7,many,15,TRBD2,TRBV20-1,TGCAGTGCTAGTGCGACTAGCGGGGGAACCTACGAGCAGTACTTC,CSASATSGGTYEQYF
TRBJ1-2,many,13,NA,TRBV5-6,TGTGCCAGCAGCGCAGGCAGGGGAGGTAGCTACACCTTC,CASSAGRGGSYTF
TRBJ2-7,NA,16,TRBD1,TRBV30,TGTGCCTGGACCGGAGAGACAGGGGGGTTTTCCTACGAGCAGTACTTC,CAWTGETGGFSYEQYF
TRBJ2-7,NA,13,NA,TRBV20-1,TGCAGTGCTAGCGGGGGCCGCTCCTACGAGCAGTACTTC,CSASGGRSYEQYF
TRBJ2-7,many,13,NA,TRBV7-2,TGTGCCAGCAGCTCAGGGCGAACCTACGAGCAGTACTTC,CASSSGRTYEQYF
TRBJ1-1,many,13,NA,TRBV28,TGTGCCAGCAGTTTATCGGGCTCCACTGAAGCTTTCTTT,CASSLSGSTEAFF
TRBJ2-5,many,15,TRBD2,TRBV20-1,TGCAGTGCTTTACTGTCGGGAGGTGTGTGGGAGACCCAGTACTTC,CSALLSGGVWETQYF
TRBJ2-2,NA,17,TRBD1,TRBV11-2,TGTGCCAGCAGCCTCGATCGACAGGGAAGATTCACCGGGGAGCTGTTTTTT,CASSLDRQGRFTGELFF
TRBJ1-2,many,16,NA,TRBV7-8,TGTGCCAGCAGCTTAGGGGCCAGCGGGGCGGGCTATGGCTACACCTTC,CASSLGASGAGYGYTF
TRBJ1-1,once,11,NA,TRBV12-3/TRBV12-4,TGTGCCAGCAGCCTCGGGGCCGGAGCTTTCTTT,CASSLGAGAFF
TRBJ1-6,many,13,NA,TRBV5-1,TGCGCCAGCAGCTTGGGCCCCCGTCCACCCCTCCACTTT,CASSLGPRPPLHF
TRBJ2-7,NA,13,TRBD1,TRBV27,TGTGCCAGCAGGGGACAGGGCCACTACGAGCAGTACTTC,CASRGQGHYEQYF
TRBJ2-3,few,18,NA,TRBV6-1,TGTGCCAGCAGTGAATGGGGTGGGGGGCTGCCCCACACAGATACGCAGTATTTT,CASSEWGGGLPHTDTQYF
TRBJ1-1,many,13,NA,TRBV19,TGTGCCAGTAGTCCGCGATCAGGGACTGAAGCTTTCTTT,CASSPRSGTEAFF
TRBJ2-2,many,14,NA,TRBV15,TGTGCCACCAGCAGGGGATCGAACACCGGGGAGCTGTTTTTT,CATSRGSNTGELFF
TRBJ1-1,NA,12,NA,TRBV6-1,TGTGCCAGCCGTCTGACCTTCACTGAAGCTTTCTTT,CASRLTFTEAFF
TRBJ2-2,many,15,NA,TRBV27,TGTGCCAGCAGAATTCTAGGTAGTGGCACCGGGGAGCTGTTTTTT,CASRILGSGTGELFF
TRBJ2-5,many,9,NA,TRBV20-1,TGCAGTGCTAGCGAGACCCAGTACTTC,CSASETQYF
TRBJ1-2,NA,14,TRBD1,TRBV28,TGTGCCAGCAGCTCAACCAGGACAGGGGCTGGCTACACCTTC,CASSSTRTGAGYTF
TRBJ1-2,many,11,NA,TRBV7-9,TGTGCCAGCAGCATTTTACATGGCTACACCTTC,CASSILHGYTF
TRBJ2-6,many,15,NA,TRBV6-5,TGTGCCAGCAGTTTAGGGGTGGACGGGGCCAACGTCCTGACTTTC,CASSLGVDGANVLTF
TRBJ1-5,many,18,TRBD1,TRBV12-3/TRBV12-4,TGTGCCAGCAGTTTAACCGGGACAGGGGAGTTCGAGGTTCAGCCCCAGCATTTT,CASSLTGTGEFEVQPQHF
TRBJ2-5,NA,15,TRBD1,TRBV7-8,TGTGCCGGCAGCACCCGGGACAGACCCCAAGAGACCCAGTACTTC,CAGSTRDRPQETQYF
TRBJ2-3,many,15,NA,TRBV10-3,TGTGCCATCAGTCCCCAGGAGGCAGACACAGATACGCAGTATTTT,CAISPQEADTDTQYF
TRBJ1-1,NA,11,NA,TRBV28,TGTGCCAGCACCCGATACACTGAAGCTTTCTTT,CASTRYTEAFF
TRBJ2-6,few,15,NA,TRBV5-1,TGCGCCAGCAGCCCGGAAAACTCTGGGGCCAACGTCCTGACTTTC,CASSPENSGANVLTF
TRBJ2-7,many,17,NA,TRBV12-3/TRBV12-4,TGTGCCAGCAGTTTAGCCCGAGGATCCCGTGGAACCTACGAGCAGTACTTC,CASSLARGSRGTYEQYF
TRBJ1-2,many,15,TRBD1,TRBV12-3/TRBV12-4,TGTGCCAGCAGTTCTCCCGGGACAGGGACCTATGGCTACACCTTC,CASSSPGTGTYGYTF
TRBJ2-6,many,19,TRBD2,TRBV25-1,TGTGCCAGCAGTGCCGTAGCGGGAGCGATAGACTCTGGGGCCAACGTCCTGACTTTC,CASSAVAGAIDSGANVLTF
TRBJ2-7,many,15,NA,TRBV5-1,TGCGCCAGCAGCTTATCGCGGGACAGTTCCTACGAGCAGTACTTC,CASSLSRDSSYEQYF
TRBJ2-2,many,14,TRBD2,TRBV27,TGTGCCAGCAGTTTAAGGACTAGCGGCGGGGAGCTGTTTTTT,CASSLRTSGGELFF
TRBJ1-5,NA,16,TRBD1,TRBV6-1,TGTGCCAGCAAGCCCCTATCAGGGGGCGGCAGTCAGCCCCAGCATTTT,CASKPLSGGGSQPQHF
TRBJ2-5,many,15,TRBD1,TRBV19,TGTGCCAGTAGTTCGTCCGGGACAGGGGGGGAGACCCAGTACTTC,CASSSSGTGGETQYF
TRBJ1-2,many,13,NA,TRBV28,TGTGCCAGCAGCTCGCAGGACGGCTATGGCTACACCTTC,CASSSQDGYGYTF